A single sample gave rise to the 4 T cell receptor beta chains below, sequenced in a study of response to subunit inactivated influenza vaccine. MiXCR, run by TCRdb on the RT-PCR reads, gives a single entry per CDR3 protein. The sample lists about 240,000 distinct CDR3 sequences; about 12% were seen once. This specimen consisted of non-naive T cells sorted from PBMCs, obtained 14 to 15 days before vaccination. Receptors originate from a man in his fifties who received an inactivated influenza vaccine.

This clonotype was seen many times. CDR3 sequence reads: CASSPDLEGYYGYTF. The CDR3 DNA reads as TGCGCCAGCAGCCCCGATTTGGAGGGGTACTATGGCTACACCTTC. J is TRBJ1-2 and V is TRBV4-3; possibly TRBD1 for D (5 bases). Germline V CDR1 and CDR2: LGHNA, YSLEER. Trimming left V 4 bases short and J 3 bases short, with 15 bases between. The CDR3 extends over 15 amino acids.

This clonotype has more than one count but fewer than ten. The CDR3 sequence is CASSLSGWDRGPRAKNIQYF. The CDR3 DNA sequence: TGTGCCAGCAGTTTATCTGGGTGGGACAGGGGGCCCCGAGCCAAAAACATTCAGTACTTC. The chain joins TRBV28 to TRBJ2-4; 12 positions match TRBD1. Germline-derived CDR1 and CDR2 are MDHEN and SYDVKM. The CDR3 length is 20 residues. V lost 1 base to trimming and J lost 0 bases; unmatched junction nucleotides: 10.

This clonotype was counted a few times. This chain uses TRBV11-2 with TRBJ2-2, with D uncertain. CDR3 length: 16 amino acids. Trimming took 0 bases from V and 0 from J, leaving 8 bases between them. Germline values: CDR1 SGHAT, CDR2 FQNNGV. The chain's CDR3 is CASSLDFAANTGELFF. The CDR3 region has the DNA TGTGCCAGCAGCTTAGATTTTGCCGCGAACACCGGGGAGCTGTTTTTT.

This clonotype was counted many times. The rearrangement links TRBV20-1 to TRBJ2-1; tentative D call: TRBD2 (7 bases). The CDR3 contains 15 residues. Germline V gives CDR1 DFQATT, CDR2 SNEGSKA (reference sequence). V dropped 6 bases and J dropped 5 bases, with 20 bases sitting between them. The CDR3 reads CSAHRGGGRHNEQFF. The CDR3, as DNA: TGCAGTGCCCACCGAGGGGGGGGCCGCCACAATGAGCAGTTCTTC.